This TCR beta chain comes out of a study of CD8 T cells in Susac syndrome. Overall study results and limits: Clonal expansion was not observed in the Susac syndrome CD4+ T cell repertoires.

Reverse transcription of roughly 0.5 to 1 ug RNA was carried out with random hexamers. It was immunoSEQ multiplex PCR that amplified TCR beta CDR3 across 54 Vbeta and 13 Jbeta. One entry per CDR3 protein results from TCRdb running MiXCR on the immunoSEQ multiplex PCR reads. The sample has some 200,000 distinct CDR3 sequences, about 94% seen once. Notes on this clonotype: The antigen is not known.

V was pared by 6 bases and J by 5 bases, with 13 bases between. CDR3 length: 13 amino acids. From germline, CDR1 is MGHDK and CDR2 SYGVNS. This sequence originates from a human donor with Susac syndrome. The V gene is TRBV25-1, the J gene TRBJ1-1; D gene ambiguous. The sequenced sample consisted of CD4+ T cells from PBMCs. CDR3 sequence (DNA): TGTGCCAGCAGCAAGCCGGGAGGGACTGAAGCTTTCTTT. Translated, it gives CASSKPGGTEAFF.